This T cell receptor (beta chain) was sequenced for a study of cytomegalovirus exposure and HLA in healthy donors. The wider study: According to later analysis, the same platform produced the roughly 120 validation and several hundred first-cohort repertoires.

Study findings and constraints: A few chains tied to CMV proved CMV antigen-specific in vitro.

Germline V gives CDR1 MGHDK, CDR2 SYGVNS. The CDR3 is 15 residues long. The ends were cut back, 3 bases at V and 1 base at J, with 11 bases in the middle. Clones were read by immunoSEQ multiplex PCR, and TCRdb kept only the in-frame ones, dropping some. The sample lists about 180,000 clones, more than 75% occurring once. In regard to this clone: Antigen specificity is unknown.

Sequencing was performed on PBMCs. This sequence joins TRBV25-1 and TRBJ2-3, with D hard to call. The receptor was isolated from a man younger than 30 in good health and CMV-seropositive. CDR3 amino acids: CASSDVHPGTDTQYF. CDR3 in DNA: TGTGCCAGCAGTGACGTACACCCCGGCACAGATACGCAGTATTTT.